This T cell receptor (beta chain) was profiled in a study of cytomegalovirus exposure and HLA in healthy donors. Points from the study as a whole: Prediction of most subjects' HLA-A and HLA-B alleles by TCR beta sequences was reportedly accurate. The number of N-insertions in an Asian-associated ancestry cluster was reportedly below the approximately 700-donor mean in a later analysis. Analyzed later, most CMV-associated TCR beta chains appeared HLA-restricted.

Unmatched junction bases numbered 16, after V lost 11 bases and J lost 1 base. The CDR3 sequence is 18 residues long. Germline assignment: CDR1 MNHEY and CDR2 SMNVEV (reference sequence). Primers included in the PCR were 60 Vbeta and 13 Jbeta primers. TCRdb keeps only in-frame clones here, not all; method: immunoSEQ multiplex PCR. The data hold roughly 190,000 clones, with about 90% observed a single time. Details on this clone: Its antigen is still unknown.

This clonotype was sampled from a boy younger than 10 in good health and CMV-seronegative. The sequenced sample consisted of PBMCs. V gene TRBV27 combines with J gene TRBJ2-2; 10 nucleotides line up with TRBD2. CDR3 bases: TGTGCCGGCTCAACTCGAGGTAGCGGGGGGCTGAACACCGGGGAGCTGTTTTTT. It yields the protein CAGSTRGSGGLNTGELFF.